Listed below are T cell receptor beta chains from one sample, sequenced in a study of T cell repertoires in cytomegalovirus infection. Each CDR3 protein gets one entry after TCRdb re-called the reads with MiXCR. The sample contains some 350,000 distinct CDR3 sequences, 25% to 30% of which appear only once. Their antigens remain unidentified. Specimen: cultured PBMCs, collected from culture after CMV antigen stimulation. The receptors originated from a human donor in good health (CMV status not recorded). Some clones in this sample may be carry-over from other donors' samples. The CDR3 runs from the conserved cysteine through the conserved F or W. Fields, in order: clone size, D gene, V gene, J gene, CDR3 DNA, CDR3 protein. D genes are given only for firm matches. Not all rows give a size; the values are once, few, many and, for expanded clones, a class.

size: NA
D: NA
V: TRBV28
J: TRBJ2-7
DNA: TGTGCCAGCAGTTCCTGGGGCGACTCCTACGAGCAGTACTTC
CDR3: CASSSWGDSYEQYF

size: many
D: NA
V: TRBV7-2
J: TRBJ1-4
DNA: TGTGCCAGCAGCTTAGGGCTAAGCCGGGGCTCTAATGAAAAACTGTTTTTT
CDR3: CASSLGLSRGSNEKLFF

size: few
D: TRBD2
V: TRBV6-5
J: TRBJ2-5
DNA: TGTGCCAGCAGTTTCGCCGGACTAGCGGGAGGGTCAGGAGAGACCCAGTACTTC
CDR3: CASSFAGLAGGSGETQYF

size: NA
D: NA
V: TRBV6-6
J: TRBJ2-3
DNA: TGTGCCAGCAGTTACGGAATTCATCTTTCGAGGGCAGATACGCAGTATTTT
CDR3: CASSYGIHLSRADTQYF

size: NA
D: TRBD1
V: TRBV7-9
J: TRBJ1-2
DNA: TGTGCCAGCAGCCCCGCCGGGACAGGGACCTATGGCTACACCTTC
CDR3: CASSPAGTGTYGYTF

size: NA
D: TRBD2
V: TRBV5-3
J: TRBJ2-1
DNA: TGTGCCAGCAGCCCGGGACTAGCGATGGGGAATGAGCAGTTCTTC
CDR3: CASSPGLAMGNEQFF

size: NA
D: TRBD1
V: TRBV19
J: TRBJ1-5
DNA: TGTGCCAGTAGTACAATAACAGGGGGCTCGGGCAATCAGCCCCAGCATTTT
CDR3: CASSTITGGSGNQPQHF

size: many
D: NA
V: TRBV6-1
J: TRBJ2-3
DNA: TGTGCCAGCAGTTCCCCTTGGGACTCTAGCACAGATACGCAGTATTTT
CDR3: CASSSPWDSSTDTQYF

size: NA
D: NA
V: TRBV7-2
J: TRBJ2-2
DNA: TGTGCCAGCAGCTTAGGATCGCCGTGGGAGTGGAGCACCGGGGAGCTGTTTTTT
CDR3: CASSLGSPWEWSTGELFF

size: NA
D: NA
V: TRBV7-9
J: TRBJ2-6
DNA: TGTGCCAGCAGCTTATCCGCCCTCGGGGCCAACGTCCTGACTTTC
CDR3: CASSLSALGANVLTF

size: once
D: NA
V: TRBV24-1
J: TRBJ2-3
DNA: TGTGCCACCAGTGATTTGATAGGTACGGCAGATACGCAGTATTTT
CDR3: CATSDLIGTADTQYF

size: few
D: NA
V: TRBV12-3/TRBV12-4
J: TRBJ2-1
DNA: TGTGCCAGCAGCGTTACTAGTACCCACAATGAGCAGTTCTTC
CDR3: CASSVTSTHNEQFF

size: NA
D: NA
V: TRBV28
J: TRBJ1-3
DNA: TGTGCCAGCAGCACCGCGGGGATCTCTGGAAACACCATATATTTT
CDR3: CASSTAGISGNTIYF

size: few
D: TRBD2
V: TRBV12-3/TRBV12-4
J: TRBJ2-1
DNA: TGTGCCAGCAGTGTTGGACTAGCGGGGATCTACAATGAGCAGTTCTTC
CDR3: CASSVGLAGIYNEQFF

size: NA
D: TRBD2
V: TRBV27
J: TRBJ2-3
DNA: TGTGCCAGCAGTTACCTAGCGGGGGGTAGCACAGATACGCAGTATTTT
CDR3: CASSYLAGGSTDTQYF

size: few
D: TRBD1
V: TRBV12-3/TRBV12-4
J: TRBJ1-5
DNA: TGTGCCAGCAGTAAGACAGGGAATAGCAATCAGCCCCAGCATTTT
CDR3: CASSKTGNSNQPQHF

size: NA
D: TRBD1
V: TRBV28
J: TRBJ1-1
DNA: TGTGCCAGCAGTGTGACAGGGCTGCGTGAAGCTTTCTTT
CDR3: CASSVTGLREAFF

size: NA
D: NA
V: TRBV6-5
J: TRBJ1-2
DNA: TGTGCCAGCAGTTTCCTCGGACGGGAGAACTATGGCTACACCTTC
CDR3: CASSFLGRENYGYTF

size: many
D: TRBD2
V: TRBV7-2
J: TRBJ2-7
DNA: TGTGCCAGCAGCCCCGCCGGGGGGAAGGGCCACGAGCAGTACTTC
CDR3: CASSPAGGKGHEQYF

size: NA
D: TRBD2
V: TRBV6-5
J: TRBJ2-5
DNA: TGTGCCAGCAACACCGGGACTAGCGGGGCCCAAGAGACCCAGTACTTC
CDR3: CASNTGTSGAQETQYF

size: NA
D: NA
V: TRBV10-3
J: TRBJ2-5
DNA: TGTGCCATCTCTCGGGGCTATTGGGAGACCCAGTACTTC
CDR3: CAISRGYWETQYF

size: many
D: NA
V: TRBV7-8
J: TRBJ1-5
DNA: TGTGCCAGCAGCTTAGTGTCCCGGTCGAGGGAAGCAGGTCAGCCCCAGCATTTT
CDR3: CASSLVSRSREAGQPQHF

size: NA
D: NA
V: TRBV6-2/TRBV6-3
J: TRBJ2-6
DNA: TGTGCCAGCTGCTCTGGGGGACTGGCCTCTGGGGCCAACGTCCTGACTTTC
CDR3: CASCSGGLASGANVLTF

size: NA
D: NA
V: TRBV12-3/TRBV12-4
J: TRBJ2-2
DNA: TGTGCCTTCGGGGAGCTGTTTTTT
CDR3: CAFGELFF